The next 16 T cell receptor beta chains were all read from a single sample in a study of human T cells and chemical hapten exposure (TCRdb year 2021). In light of the paper, this sample's time point label describes: healthy volunteer bleed at 6 weeks. Unfractionated whole blood was collected in Tempus Blood RNA tubes, and total RNA was extracted from that blood. Libraries were prepared through RACE. The reads were generated on a NextSeq 500. TCRdb passed the public sequencing reads through fastp at Q25 and MiXCR, retaining productive beta sequences. Identical CDR3 proteins give one entry, which carries the most common genes and DNA. This sample lists about 65,000 distinct CDR3 sequences; around 6.3% were detected once. The ten top clones hold 3.4% of the sample. What was sequenced was whole blood. The receptors come from a female donor in good health. Some clones in this sample may be carry-over from other donors' samples.

J is TRBJ1-2 and V is TRBV7-9, with a possible D match to TRBD1 (6 bases). The CDR3 sequence is 12 residues long. V was cut by 3 bases and J by 5 bases, with 7 bases left in between. Germline loops: CDR1 SEHNR, CDR2 FQNEAQ (reference sequence). The CDR3 DNA reads TGTGCCAGCAGCTTTGGGACATATGGCTACACCTTC. Protein: CASSFGTYGYTF.

This clonotype showed up many times. V usage is TRBV12-3 or TRBV12-4 and J usage is TRBJ2-7; D is possibly TRBD1 (6 bases). V dropped 4 bases and J dropped 2 bases, with 9 bases sitting between them. The CDR3 sequence is 13 residues long. CDR3 amino acids: CASSSQGAYEQYF. CDR3 coding DNA: TGTGCCAGCAGTTCACAGGGTGCCTACGAGCAGTACTTC.

In its sample, this clonotype was seen many times. V gene TRBV19 combines with J gene TRBJ1-2, with 8 nucleotides matching TRBD1. The CDR3 consists of 13 residues. Germline CDR1 and CDR2: LNHDA and SQIVND (reference sequence). V was clipped by 6 bases and J by 3 bases; unmatched bases: 3. Here the CDR3 reads CASSDRGDYGYTF. CDR3 DNA sequence: TGTGCCAGTAGCGACAGGGGAGACTATGGCTACACCTTC.

This clonotype was seen a handful of times. This sequence joins TRBV7-9 and TRBJ1-1; D gene uncertain. V dropped 1 base and J dropped 11 bases, with 5 bases sitting between them. Germline V gives CDR1 SEHNR, CDR2 FQNEAQ (reference sequence). The CDR3 has 10 residues. This CDR3 reads CASSLGYAFF. The CDR3 DNA is TGTGCCAGCAGCTTAGGTTATGCTTTCTTT.

This clonotype was picked up many times. V gene TRBV29-1 combines with J gene TRBJ2-5; no firm D call. Germline values: CDR1 SQVTM, CDR2 ANQGSEA. The CDR3 covers 11 residues. V lost 4 bases and J 1 base, leaving 4 bases between the germline ends. CDR3 DNA: TGCAGCGTTGCCGGCCAAGAGACCCAGTACTTC. Residues: CSVAGQETQYF.

In this sample, this clonotype turned up a few times. The chain combines TRBV28 with TRBJ2-5, with D possibly TRBD1 on 6 matching bases. Germline V gene sequence: CDR1 MDHEN, CDR2 SYDVKM. Between the trimmed V and J ends, which lost 5 bases and 0 bases, there was a span of 13 bases. The length of the CDR3 is 15 residues. The CDR3 spells CASSPTGTYQETQYF. CDR3 sequence (DNA): TGTGCCAGCAGTCCAACCGGGACATACCAAGAGACCCAGTACTTC.

The chain uses TRBV28 and TRBJ2-2; 9 nucleotides agree with TRBD2. This CDR3 is 16 amino acids long. The V gene end was trimmed by 6 bases and the J gene end by 10 bases; junction bases not matched to a gene: 15. Germline loops: CDR1 MDHEN, CDR2 SYDVKM. The CDR3 sequence: CASSGVAGAGHEELFF. CDR3 DNA sequence: TGTGCCAGCAGCGGGGTAGCGGGAGCGGGTCACGAGGAGCTGTTTTTT.

This rearrangement joins TRBV12-3 or TRBV12-4 to TRBJ2-1; the D gene is possibly TRBD1 (6 bases). Trimming removed 5 bases at V and 8 bases at J, with 16 bases between. This CDR3 has 14 amino acids. The CDR3 loop reads CASSPGQLNDEQFF. The CDR3 DNA is TGTGCCAGCAGTCCCGGACAGCTGAACGATGAGCAGTTCTTC.

This clonotype has at least ten counts. The chain links TRBV27 to TRBJ2-7; 7 bases line up with TRBD2. V lost 8 bases to trimming and J lost 7 bases; unmatched junction nucleotides: 14. Germline V CDR1 and CDR2: MNHEY, SMNVEV (reference sequence). The CDR3 spans 14 residues. CDR3 DNA sequence: TGTGCCAGCTCCCTCCGGGCCCTGGGGGGGGAGCAGTACTTC. Its protein is CASSLRALGGEQYF.

The table lists this clonotype with many counts. This chain connects TRBV29-1 to TRBJ1-1; D is perhaps TRBD1 (6 bases). Trimming pared 7 bases from V and 1 base from J, leaving 13 bases between. The CDR3 totals 13 residues. Looked up from germline, CDR1 is SQVTM and CDR2 is ANQGSEA. Here the CDR3 reads CSASDSTNTEAFF. In nucleotides, the CDR3 is TGCAGCGCCTCGGACAGTACGAACACTGAAGCTTTCTTT.

This clonotype has ten or more counts. The rearrangement joins TRBV20-1 to TRBJ2-2; maybe TRBD2 (5 bases). This CDR3 has 13 residues. The V end lost 3 bases, the J end lost 1 base, and 6 bases lay between the germline ends. Germline V gene sequence: CDR1 DFQATT, CDR2 SNEGSKA (reference sequence). Here the CDR3 DNA reads TGCAGTGCTAGTGCGGGGAACACCGGGGAGCTGTTTTTT. Amino acid sequence: CSASAGNTGELFF.

V usage is TRBV7-9 and J usage is TRBJ1-4; D gene unclear. V lost 5 bases to trimming and J lost 8 bases, with 12 bases between them. Germline V gives CDR1 SEHNR, CDR2 FQNEAQ (reference sequence). The CDR3 is made up of 13 amino acids. This chain's CDR3 is CASSNTRSEKLFF. For the CDR3, the DNA is TGTGCCAGCAGCAACACGAGGTCCGAAAAACTGTTTTTT.

The table lists this clonotype with many counts. This chain joins TRBV7-2 and TRBJ1-6; D may be TRBD1 (6 bases). Trimming removed 5 bases from V and 0 bases from J, with 17 bases in between. Germline CDR1 reads SGHTA; CDR2 reads FQGNSA. The CDR3 runs to 18 residues. Written as DNA, the CDR3 is TGTGCCAGCAGCCCCCGAGGGGGTTTTAGCTCCTATAATTCACCCCTCCACTTT. This codes for CASSPRGGFSSYNSPLHF.

This clonotype was seen ten or more times. V gene TRBV29-1 combines with J gene TRBJ1-2; D might be TRBD1 (5 bases). V was clipped by 5 bases and J by 8 bases, with 21 bases between them. CDR1 SQVTM and CDR2 ANQGSEA come from the germline V gene. The CDR3 contains 14 residues. The CDR3 bases are TGCAGCGTTACCTCCGGACTGGGGCTTAGCGGCTACACCTTC. This translates into CSVTSGLGLSGYTF.

V gene TRBV19 combines with J gene TRBJ2-1; D is unclear. The CDR3 extends over 15 amino acids. The germline gives CDR1 LNHDA, CDR2 SQIVND (reference sequence). V was trimmed by 4 bases and J by 6 bases, leaving 16 bases between them. The chain's CDR3 is CASSTDDSSFNEQFF. The CDR3 DNA reads TGTGCCAGTAGTACGGACGACTCGAGCTTCAATGAGCAGTTCTTC.

The V gene is TRBV30, the J gene TRBJ1-5, with D possibly being TRBD1 (5 bases). CDR1 and CDR2 from the germline V gene are GTSNPN and SVGIG (reference sequence). This CDR3 is built from 15 residues. Between the trimmed V and J ends, which lost 2 bases and 0 bases, there was a span of 11 bases. The DNA for the CDR3 is TGTGCCTGGAGTTACAGGAGTAATAGCAATCAGCCCCAGCATTTT. Its protein is CAWSYRSNSNQPQHF.